These 20 T cell receptor beta chains originate from one sample sequenced in a study of blood T cell repertoires in COVID-19. Profiled with immunoSEQ multiplex PCR; TCRdb holds only in-frame clones, not every one. The sample shows roughly 460,000 clones, roughly 90% of them seen only once. The material sequenced was peripheral blood. The receptors here all came from a man aged 18 to 29 with COVID-19, enrolled during active disease.

The rearrangement joins TRBV6-5 to TRBJ2-7, with 9 bases aligning to TRBD1. The CDR3 totals 15 residues. V was clipped by 6 bases and J by 3 bases; unmatched bases: 9. Germline V gene sequence: CDR1 MNHEY, CDR2 SVGAGI. CDR3 amino acids: CASSRTGGESYEQYF. The CDR3 region has the DNA TGTGCCAGCAGCAGAACAGGGGGCGAGAGCTACGAGCAGTACTTC.

The chain joins TRBV2 to TRBJ2-1; D is perhaps TRBD1 (7 bases). Germline V CDR1 and CDR2: SNHLY, FYNNEI. V dropped 6 bases and J dropped 6 bases, with 12 bases sitting between them. The CDR3 spans 13 residues. The CDR3 region is CASSGGTANEQFF. In DNA form, the CDR3 reads TGTGCCAGCAGCGGCGGGACAGCCAATGAGCAGTTCTTC.

Notes on this clone: Other DNA sequences in the same sample also yield this CDR3. The chain links TRBV3-1 (or the pseudogene TRBV3-2) to TRBJ1-1; no definite D call. The CDR3 extends over 13 amino acids. CDR1 and CDR2 from the germline V gene are LGHDT and YNNKEL (reference sequence). Trimming shortened V by 4 bases and J by 1 base, and 7 bases separated the two germline ends. This chain's CDR3 is CASSPSGNTEAFF. The CDR3, as DNA: TGTGCCAGCAGCCCGTCGGGGAACACTGAAGCTTTCTTT.

The chain uses TRBV29-1 and TRBJ2-3, with a possible D match to TRBD2 (5 bases). The CDR3 is 14 amino acids. The V end lost 4 bases, the J end lost 6 bases, and 17 bases lay between the germline ends. The germline V gene has CDR1 SQVTM and CDR2 ANQGSEA. As DNA, the CDR3 is TGCAGCGTTGGGGAGCTTAATTCCGCCGATACGCAGTATTTT. Its protein product is CSVGELNSADTQYF.

The rearrangement joins TRBV5-1 to TRBJ2-3, with 8 nucleotides matching TRBD1. This CDR3 has 14 amino acids. Losses at the gene ends were 5 bases for V and 5 bases for J; bases not matched to a gene: 7. CDR1 is SGHRS and CDR2 is YFSETQ in the germline V gene. This CDR3 is CASRDQGAGDTQYF. The CDR3 nucleotides read TGCGCCAGCAGGGATCAGGGGGCTGGAGATACGCAGTATTTT.

This chain links TRBV12-3 or TRBV12-4 with TRBJ1-2, with 10 nucleotides matching TRBD1. This CDR3 is built from 13 residues. The trim removed 7 bases at V and 8 bases at J, leaving 7 bases unmatched. CDR3 nucleotide sequence: TGTGCCAGCAACGGACAGGGGGAGGACGGCTACACCTTC. Its protein product is CASNGQGEDGYTF.

This sequence joins TRBV4-1 and TRBJ2-7; TRBD1 agrees at 9 bases. V lost 4 bases, J lost 3 bases, and 7 bases stayed unmatched. CDR3 length: 15 amino acids. Germline-derived CDR1 and CDR2 are MGHRA and YSYEKL. The CDR3 bases are TGCGCCAGCAGCCCGCGACAGGGGGGGATCTACGAGCAGTACTTC. It specifies CASSPRQGGIYEQYF.

This clone was seen only once. The CDR3 is CASSPEAGGNEKLFF. The CDR3 nucleotides read TGTGCCAGCTCCCCGGAGGCAGGAGGTAATGAAAAACTGTTTTTT. The chain links TRBV18 to TRBJ1-4; D remains ambiguous. The CDR3 is made up of 15 amino acids. Germline loops: CDR1 KGHSH, CDR2 LQKENI. Trimming stripped 6 bases from V and 4 bases from J, with 15 bases between.

The gene calls are TRBV10-2 and TRBJ1-1; D is ambiguous. CDR1 WSHSY and CDR2 SAAADI come from the germline V gene. Trimming shortened V by 6 bases and J by 1 base, and 12 bases separated the two germline ends. This CDR3 contains 14 residues. This CDR3 reads CASRSLGGNTEAFF. The CDR3 region has the DNA TGCGCCAGCAGGTCACTTGGAGGGAACACTGAAGCTTTCTTT.

The chain links TRBV5-4 to TRBJ2-3, with D possibly being TRBD2 (5 bases). The CDR3 extends over 13 amino acids. Germline V CDR1 and CDR2: SGHNT, YYREEE (reference sequence). Trimming stripped 7 bases from V and 6 bases from J, with 15 bases between. The CDR3 nucleotides are TGTGCCAGCGGGCCGGGGATCGAGGATACGCAGTATTTT. It translates to CASGPGIEDTQYF.

This sequence joins TRBV5-6 and TRBJ1-4; 9 bases align to TRBD1. The germline V gene has CDR1 SGHDT and CDR2 YYEEEE. J was trimmed by 2 bases and V by 2 bases; bases with no gene match: 7. This CDR3 is 17 amino acids long. The CDR3 is CASSLRTGVGTNEKLFF. DNA of the CDR3: TGTGCCAGCAGCTTAAGGACAGGGGTCGGGACTAATGAAAAACTGTTTTTT. Full variable domain (outside the CDR3, taken from reference TRBV5-6 and TRBJ1-4): DAGVTQSPTHLIKTRGQQVTLRCSPKSGHDTVSWYQQALGQGPQFIFQYYEEEERQRGNFPDRFSGHQFPNYSSELNVNALLLGDSALYLCASSLRTGVGTNEKLFFGSGTQLSVL.

J is TRBJ1-3 and V is TRBV6-1, with unresolved D. Germline V CDR1 and CDR2: MNHNS, SASEGT. CDR3 size: 12 residues. Trimming cost V 1 base and J 10 bases, with 8 bases left between them. CDR3 sequence reads: CASSEEGGTIYF. DNA of the CDR3: TGTGCCAGCAGTGAAGAGGGAGGGACCATATATTTT.

The V call is TRBV9, the J call TRBJ2-1; the match to TRBD1 covers 8 bases. CDR1 is SGDLS, CDR2 YYNGEE, per germline. The CDR3 is 15 amino acids. V shed 3 bases, J shed 2 bases, and the junction held 4 bases outside the gene matches. In DNA, the CDR3 is TGTGCCAGCAGCGCATCGGGACAGGCCTACAATGAGCAGTTCTTC. Protein product: CASSASGQAYNEQFF.

This clone was seen many times. Here the CDR3 reads CASSPTPQPYTGELFF. Here the CDR3 DNA reads TGCGCCAGCAGCCCGACACCCCAGCCCTACACCGGGGAGCTGTTTTTT. The chain joins TRBV5-1 to TRBJ2-2; D remains unclear. Trimming took off 4 bases at V and 3 bases at J, with 16 bases between the two ends. This CDR3 has 16 amino acids. Germline V gene lookup returns CDR1 SGHRS and CDR2 YFSETQ.

This rearrangement joins TRBV7-3 to TRBJ2-1, with 10 bases lining up with TRBD2. The CDR3 totals 17 residues. V lost 2 bases to trimming and J lost 4 bases; unmatched junction nucleotides: 8. Per germline, CDR1 SGHTA and CDR2 FQGTGA. The CDR3 protein is CASSLGASGGGYNEQFF. CDR3 coding DNA: TGTGCCAGCAGCTTAGGTGCTAGCGGGGGTGGTTACAATGAGCAGTTCTTC.

On this clone itself: Other DNA sequences within the sample encode an identical CDR3. The gene calls are TRBV20-1 and TRBJ2-5; tentatively, D is TRBD1 (6 bases). V was clipped by 3 bases and J by 1 base, with 9 bases between them. This CDR3 is built from 13 residues. Germline lookup yields CDR1 DFQATT and CDR2 SNEGSKA (reference sequence). CDR3 region: CSASRTVQETQYF. CDR3 coding DNA: TGCAGTGCTAGTCGGACAGTCCAAGAGACCCAGTACTTC.

V is TRBV4-2 and J is TRBJ2-3; 7 nucleotides match TRBD2. V shed 3 bases and J 3 bases; nucleotides not matched to a gene: 6. The germline V gene has CDR1 LGHNA and CDR2 YNFKEQ. This CDR3 has 15 amino acids. The CDR3, as DNA: TGTGCCAGCAGCCACCCTAGCGGTCGAACAGATACGCAGTATTTT. This codes for CASSHPSGRTDTQYF.

This clone was counted between two and nine times. The sample has other DNA sequences that encode this CDR3 too. The rearrangement uses TRBV30 and TRBJ2-3, with 11 bases fitting TRBD2. V lost 5 bases and J lost 3; bases outside the gene matches: 7. CDR1 is GTSNPN and CDR2 is SVGIG in the germline V gene (reference sequence). The length of the CDR3 is 15 residues. The DNA for the CDR3 is TGTGCCTGGCGGTCCGGGACTAGCGGAACAGATACGCAGTATTTT. It translates to CAWRSGTSGTDTQYF.

This clone appeared once. The V gene is TRBV4-1, the J gene TRBJ1-2; 7 bases are shared with TRBD1. In germline, CDR1 is MGHRA, CDR2 YSYEKL. The CDR3 has 15 residues. V gave up 3 bases and J gave up 1 base; unmatched junction bases: 5. CDR3 DNA: TGCGCCAGCAGCCACTACCGGGACAGTAACTATGGCTACACCTTC. Protein: CASSHYRDSNYGYTF.

The CDR3 spells CSVGPGNTEAFF. In nucleotides, the CDR3 is TGCAGCGTGGGCCCAGGAAACACTGAAGCTTTCTTT. The rearrangement links TRBV29-1 to TRBJ1-1; D remains ambiguous. The CDR3 is made up of 12 amino acids. CDR1 and CDR2 from the germline V gene are SQVTM and ANQGSEA. Trimming pared 6 bases from V and 2 bases from J, leaving 10 bases between.